These 32 T cell receptor beta chains came from one sample sequenced in a study of post-analysis software for immune sequencing data. Antigen specificity for these receptors is unknown. Findings of the study overall: TRBV5-6, TRBV5-1 and TRBV20-1 belonged to a set of roughly 5 TRBV segments that were more frequent in patients than controls.

Unique molecular identifiers were carried by the TCR beta cDNA libraries. Each CDR3 protein is one row after TCRdb ran MiXCR on the PCR reads. Of 700,000 to 900,000 distinct CDR3 sequences in the sample, around 46% are singletons; the top ten hold 4.9%. Sequencing was done on a sample of blood. The receptors were sampled from a girl between 10 and 17 years old with multiple sclerosis.

V and J are TRBV7-2 and TRBJ2-3; D is perhaps TRBD1 (6 bases). The germline V gene encodes CDR1 SGHTA and CDR2 FQGNSA. The CDR3 runs to 14 residues. The germline V and J ends were trimmed by 5 bases and 0 bases, with 9 bases remaining between them. DNA for the CDR3: TGTGCCAGCAGCCAGGGGTACAGCACAGATACGCAGTATTTT. Translation: CASSQGYSTDTQYF. Full variable domain (rest looked up from reference TRBV7-2 and TRBJ2-3): GAGVSQSPSNKVTEKGKDVELRCDPISGHTALYWYRQSLGQGLEFLIYFQGNSAPDKSGLPSDRFSAERTGGSVSTLTIQRTQQEDSAVYLCASSQGYSTDTQYFGPGTRLTVL.

DNA of the CDR3: TGTGCCAGTACAACCGGGTCCCGCTATGGCTACACCTTC. Protein product: CASTTGSRYGYTF. This chain uses TRBV28 with TRBJ1-2; D is unclear. Germline values: CDR1 MDHEN, CDR2 SYDVKM. Deletions cut 9 bases from V and 4 bases from J, with 15 bases between. The CDR3 sequence is 13 residues long.

In this sample, this clonotype turned up a few times. The chain carries TRBV28 and TRBJ2-6, with D perhaps matching TRBD1 (6 bases). Germline V gene data show CDR1 as MDHEN and CDR2 as SYDVKM. The CDR3 is 15 residues long. The V gene lost 4 bases and the J gene lost 4 bases, with 11 bases spanning the gap. Here the CDR3 DNA reads TGTGCCAGCAGTTACACAGGGTCCGGGGCCAACGTCCTGACTTTC. It encodes CASSYTGSGANVLTF.

This clonotype was found a few times. V and J are TRBV25-1 and TRBJ2-7; tentatively, D is TRBD1 or TRBD2 (5 bases each). The germline V gene has CDR1 MGHDK and CDR2 SYGVNS. The CDR3 totals 14 residues. Trimming took off 2 bases at V and 1 base at J, with 9 bases between the two ends. The CDR3 spells CASSEGGRSYEQYF. CDR3 coding DNA: TGTGCCAGCAGTGAAGGGGGTAGATCCTACGAGCAGTACTTC.

The chain recombines TRBV12-3 or TRBV12-4 with TRBJ2-5; possibly TRBD1 for D (5 bases). The CDR3 is 13 amino acids. V dropped 6 bases and J dropped 2 bases, with 10 bases sitting between them. In DNA, the CDR3 is TGTGCCAGCAGACTGGGGCAGCAAGAGACCCAGTACTTC. It translates to CASRLGQQETQYF.

This clonotype was detected only a few times. The chain links TRBV25-1 to TRBJ1-1; TRBD1 is a possible D gene (6 bases). The CDR3 is made up of 13 amino acids. Germline V gene data show CDR1 as MGHDK and CDR2 as SYGVNS. V was cut by 7 bases and J by 1 base, with 10 bases left in between. In nucleotides, the CDR3 is TGTGCCAGCACCGGACAGCCGAACACTGAAGCTTTCTTT. Its protein is CASTGQPNTEAFF.

V usage is TRBV27 and J usage is TRBJ2-3; perhaps TRBD2 as D (6 bases). V was pared by 11 bases and J by 0 bases, with 15 bases between. The germline V gene has CDR1 MNHEY and CDR2 SMNVEV (reference sequence). The CDR3 covers 14 residues. The CDR3 here is CASGGSGSTDTQYF. CDR3 coding DNA: TGTGCCTCTGGGGGGAGCGGAAGCACAGATACGCAGTATTTT.

This clonotype was seen a handful of times. The chain carries TRBV28 and TRBJ2-1, with 10 bases aligning to TRBD2. Germline V gene data show CDR1 as MDHEN and CDR2 as SYDVKM. The J segment lost 4 bases and the V segment lost 5 bases, leaving 8 bases of the junction unmatched. The CDR3 has 16 residues. CDR3 loop: CASSPLAGEGYNEQFF. CDR3 in DNA: TGTGCCAGCAGTCCCCTAGCGGGAGAAGGATACAATGAGCAGTTCTTC.

The chain links TRBV28 to TRBJ2-7; 8 bases are shared with TRBD1. The end of the DNA is better explained by TRBJ2-5, so the J call may be wrong. Germline V gives CDR1 MDHEN, CDR2 SYDVKM. This CDR3 is built from 14 residues. In DNA form, the CDR3 reads TGTGCCAGCAGTGTCAGGGGGCTTGAAGAGACCCAGTACTTC. Its protein is CASSVRGLEETQYF.

This rearrangement joins TRBV12-3 or TRBV12-4 to TRBJ2-1, with 11 bases lining up with TRBD2. Trimming at V came to 7 bases and at J to 8 bases, leaving 10 bases not matched to a gene. This CDR3 is built from 15 residues. DNA of the CDR3: TGTGCCAGCATCGTACTAGCGGGAGTTAGGTATGAGCAGTTCTTC. Residues: CASIVLAGVRYEQFF.

This clonotype appeared a few times. The J gene is TRBJ2-1, the V gene TRBV29-1; the D gene is possibly TRBD2 (6 bases). The CDR3 has 14 amino acids. Per germline, CDR1 SQVTM and CDR2 ANQGSEA. Trimming pared 8 bases from V and 0 bases from J, leaving 14 bases between. This CDR3 reads CSSSGEASYNEQFF. The DNA for the CDR3 is TGCAGCTCATCGGGGGAGGCCTCCTACAATGAGCAGTTCTTC.

J is TRBJ2-7 and V is TRBV6-5; TRBD1 matches at 8 bases. V shed 2 bases, J shed 1 base, and the junction held 16 bases outside the gene matches. The CDR3 has 19 residues. Germline values: CDR1 MNHEY, CDR2 SVGAGI. The CDR3 DNA follows: TGTGCCAGCAGTTACGATGGCGTTTCGGTCACAGGGGGGTCCTACGAGCAGTACTTC. Its protein product is CASSYDGVSVTGGSYEQYF.

This chain joins TRBV20-1 and TRBJ2-7, with 10 bases fitting TRBD1. The tail of the sequence fits TRBJ2-5 better, so the J call may be wrong. The germline gives CDR1 DFQATT, CDR2 SNEGSKA (reference sequence). The CDR3 contains 15 residues. As DNA, the CDR3 is TGCAGTGCTAGGGGGGACAGGGGCTTTTGGGAGACCCAGTACTTC. The encoded protein is CSARGDRGFWETQYF.

This clonotype was seen only a few times. This chain joins TRBV29-1 and TRBJ1-2; 7 bases line up with TRBD1. Germline CDR1 and CDR2: SQVTM and ANQGSEA. The CDR3 length is 14 residues. Trimming cost V 6 bases and J 2 bases; bases outside gene matches: 9. Here the CDR3 reads CSVTGTDPNYGYTF. The CDR3 DNA reads TGCAGCGTCACCGGGACAGACCCGAACTATGGCTACACCTTC. The full variable domain, in which reference TRBV29-1 and TRBJ1-2 provide the parts outside the CDR3, is SAVISQKPSRDICQRGTSLTIQCQVDSQVTMMFWYRQQPGQSLTLIATANQGSEATYESGFVIDKFPISRPNLTFSTLTVSNMSPEDSSIYLCSVTGTDPNYGYTFGSGTRLTVV.

The rearrangement uses TRBV12-3 or TRBV12-4 and TRBJ2-3, with 10 bases matching TRBD2. The J segment lost 13 bases and the V segment lost 9 bases, leaving 25 bases of the junction unmatched. There are 17 residues in the CDR3. DNA of the CDR3: TGTGCCAGTACGAGTTCCAGGACTAGCGGAGGCACAGATGCGGAGTATTTT. Translated, it gives CASTSSRTSGGTDAEYF.

Notes on this clonotype: Given a much more abundant clone one base away, this may be a read error. J is TRBJ2-5 and V is TRBV5-1; the D call may be TRBD1 or TRBD2 (5 bases each). V was clipped by 2 bases and J by 11 bases, with 28 bases between them. This CDR3 has 17 amino acids. Per germline, CDR1 SGHRS and CDR2 YFSETQ. CDR3 sequence (DNA): TGCGCCAGCAGCTTCTCCCCCCAGGGACGGGGCCTGGGGGAGCAGTACTTC. Its protein product is CASSFSPQGRGLGEQYF.

The J gene is TRBJ2-1, the V gene TRBV12-3 or TRBV12-4, with 9 bases that match TRBD2. V trimming: 6 bases; J trimming: 0 bases; junction bases outside the gene matches: 9. This CDR3 spans 17 amino acids. The CDR3 protein is CASSLRLAESSYNEQFF. The DNA of the CDR3 is TGTGCCAGCAGCCTGAGACTAGCGGAGAGCTCCTACAATGAGCAGTTCTTC.

The chain links TRBV12-3 or TRBV12-4 to TRBJ2-2, with unresolved D. The CDR3 covers 12 residues. V lost 3 bases to trimming and J lost 6 bases, with 5 bases between them. Here the CDR3 reads CASSFRSGELFF. The CDR3 bases are TGTGCCAGCAGTTTTAGGTCCGGGGAGCTGTTTTTT.

A single count supports this clonotype. The genes are TRBV12-3 or TRBV12-4 and TRBJ2-5; 8 positions agree with TRBD2. V lost 6 bases and J lost 3; bases outside the gene matches: 9. The CDR3 spans 15 residues. The CDR3 loop reads CASSLTPAGEETQYF. Here the CDR3 DNA reads TGTGCCAGCAGCTTGACCCCAGCGGGGGAAGAGACCCAGTACTTC.

V is TRBV6-6 and J is TRBJ1-3; tentative D call: TRBD1 (5 bases). Germline loops: CDR1 MNHNY, CDR2 SVGAGI (reference sequence). This CDR3 contains 16 residues. V lost 10 bases and J 0 bases, leaving 19 bases between the germline ends. CDR3 DNA sequence: TGTGCCACCACGGGGACGCTAGGCACCTCTGGAAACACCATATATTTT. The encoded protein is CATTGTLGTSGNTIYF.

The rearrangement links TRBV12-3 or TRBV12-4 to TRBJ2-5; 8 positions match TRBD2. CDR3 length: 14 amino acids. V gave up 5 bases and J gave up 5 bases; unmatched junction bases: 7. For the CDR3, the DNA is TGTGCCAGCAGTCCCCTGGCTAGCGGGGAGACCCAGTACTTC. Its protein is CASSPLASGETQYF.

The chain joins TRBV12-3 or TRBV12-4 to TRBJ1-1, with TRBD1 identical over 8 bases. The CDR3 runs to 14 residues. Trimming removed 4 bases from V and 4 bases from J; junction bases left unmatched: 5. The CDR3 loop is CASSSYDRGTEAFF. As DNA, the CDR3 is TGTGCCAGCAGTTCTTACGACAGGGGCACTGAAGCTTTCTTT.

The V gene is TRBV20-1, the J gene TRBJ2-5, with D unclear. CDR3 length: 13 residues. Looked up from germline, CDR1 is DFQATT and CDR2 is SNEGSKA (reference sequence). Trimming left V 3 bases short and J 3 bases short, with 11 bases between. The chain's CDR3 is CSARETKKETQYF. As DNA, the CDR3 is TGCAGTGCTAGGGAGACGAAAAAAGAGACCCAGTACTTC.

This clonotype was picked up a small number of times. This sequence joins TRBV7-9 and TRBJ2-3; possible D gene TRBD1, 5 bases. The CDR3 is 16 residues long. Germline CDR1 is SEHNR and CDR2 is FQNEAQ (reference sequence). The V end lost 0 bases, the J end lost 2 bases, and 12 bases lay between the germline ends. The CDR3 DNA sequence: TGTGCCAGCAGCTTAGCAGGGCAGGGAACCACAGATACGCAGTATTTT. It translates to CASSLAGQGTTDTQYF.

This clonotype was observed a few times. V usage is TRBV4-1 and J usage is TRBJ1-2, with a possible D match to TRBD1 (5 bases). The CDR3 is 16 amino acids. Trimming pared 5 bases from V and 1 base from J, leaving 17 bases between. Germline CDR1 MGHRA, CDR2 YSYEKL. The CDR3: CASSAREAGNNYGYTF. Written as DNA, the CDR3 is TGCGCCAGCAGCGCAAGGGAGGCAGGGAATAACTATGGCTACACCTTC.

The chain carries TRBV30 and TRBJ2-5; tentative D call: TRBD1 (5 bases). CDR1 and CDR2 from the germline V gene are GTSNPN and SVGIG (reference sequence). Trimming removed 0 bases from V and 5 bases from J, with 7 bases in between. The CDR3 is 12 residues long. The CDR3 region is CAWSVQGETQYF. CDR3 bases: TGTGCCTGGAGTGTTCAGGGCGAGACCCAGTACTTC.

Turning to this clonotype: One end of the junction does not line up with germline, which may come from a read error. CDR3 nucleotide sequence: TGTGCCAGCAGCGTGGGAGGGAACACTGAAGTTTTCTTT. Translating gives CASSVGGNTEVFF. This rearrangement joins TRBV9 to TRBJ1-1, with no clear D. The CDR3 loop spans 13 amino acids. Per germline, CDR1 SGDLS and CDR2 YYNGEE.

This chain connects TRBV3-1 to TRBJ1-2; D is ambiguous. CDR1 LGHDT and CDR2 YNNKEL come from the germline V gene (reference sequence). The ends were cut back, 0 bases at V and 6 bases at J, with 5 bases in the middle. The CDR3 length is 12 residues. The CDR3 here is CASSQDLNGYTF. The CDR3 region has the DNA TGTGCCAGCAGCCAAGATCTAAATGGCTACACCTTC.

The table lists this clonotype with a count of one. A much larger clonotype is one base distant, so this may be a read error. It is likely a read error, because the conserved phenylalanine at the end of the CDR3 is missing. The V and J genes are TRBV29-1 and TRBJ2-5; no reliable D call. This CDR3 region has 11 residues. Trimming removed 4 bases at V and 5 bases at J, with 8 bases between. CDR1 is SQVTM and CDR2 is ANQGSEA in the germline V gene. The CDR3 loop reads CSVGEVETQYI. The CDR3 nucleotides read TGCAGCGTTGGCGAAGTTGAGACCCAGTACATC.

This clonotype appeared a few times. V gene TRBV28 combines with J gene TRBJ1-2, with D maybe TRBD1 (5 bases). The CDR3 extends over 15 amino acids. Germline V lookup: CDR1 MDHEN, CDR2 SYDVKM. V was pared by 2 bases and J by 8 bases, with 18 bases between. CDR3: CASSLGAVGSRGYTF. DNA of the CDR3: TGTGCCAGCAGTTTAGGGGCAGTGGGCTCTAGGGGCTACACCTTC.

The chain joins TRBV7-9 to TRBJ2-7; 12 nucleotides match TRBD1. This CDR3 comprises 16 residues. V was clipped by 2 bases and J by 6 bases; unmatched bases: 8. The germline CDR1 and CDR2 sequences are SEHNR and FQNEAQ (reference sequence). This CDR3 reads CASSLLSGQGASEQYF. Written as DNA, the CDR3 is TGTGCCAGCAGCTTACTATCGGGACAGGGGGCAAGCGAGCAGTACTTC.

The genes are TRBV6-5 and TRBJ2-5; D not resolved. The DNA end favors TRBJ2-7, so the J call may be wrong. The CDR3 loop spans 13 amino acids. Per the germline V gene, CDR1 is MNHEY and CDR2 is SVGAGI. The CDR3 region has the DNA TGTGCCAGCAGCCCCGAGAGTCTGGACGAGCAGTACTTC. This sequence encodes CASSPESLDEQYF.